This T cell receptor (beta chain) was retrieved from a study of blood T cell repertoires in COVID-19. The overall study: COVID-19 samples, acute and convalescent, were from the United States, Italy and Spain. T cells, B-cell-depleted T cells, or PBMCs supplied cDNA or gDNA.

Seattle cases were enrolled at active infection and followed longitudinally. Germline lookup yields CDR1 ENHRY and CDR2 SYGVKD. There are 17 residues in the CDR3. Trimming took off 0 bases at V and 3 bases at J, with 14 bases between the two ends. Original processing notes: Reference gene primer amplification yielded estimated nucleated cell counts. The data were produced by immunoSEQ multiplex PCR, yet TCRdb's version contains in-frame clones alone and is incomplete. The D gene and trimming were derived from the DNA, and the V and J assignments and clone size from that table. The sample has roughly 42,000 clones; more than 80% are singletons.

The specimen was peripheral blood. The rearrangement uses TRBV10-3 and TRBJ2-2, with D tentatively TRBD2 (6 bases). The TCR originated in a man in his fifties with COVID-19, enrolled during active disease. The CDR3 DNA is TGTGCCATCAGTGAGTCGACTCGCGGAGGGGACACCGGGGAGCTGTTTTTT. Translated, it gives CAISESTRGGDTGELFF.